The rows below give T cell receptor beta chains drawn from one sample of a study of T cell changes during pregnancy in multiple sclerosis. Produced via immunoSEQ multiplex PCR; TCRdb's table is partial and in-frame only. The data hold 35,000 to 45,000 clones, with 92% observed a single time. Sequences were derived from CD8+ T cells from peripheral blood mononuclear cells, sampled in the first trimester of pregnancy. The receptors stem from a female donor with multiple sclerosis, enrolled in a pregnancy study. Both conserved end residues are part of each CDR3. A D gene is named only where the DNA matches it firmly. Part of the rows lack a size; the others show once, few, many or a class for expanded clones.

clone_size j_call d_call v_call cdr3_nt cdr3_aa
- TRBJ2-3 TRBD2 TRBV6-1 TGTGCCAGCAGTGAATCCCCGGGGGGGGGCACAGATACGCAGTATTTT CASSESPGGGTDTQYF
- TRBJ1-3 - TRBV29-1 TGCAGCGTTGAAGTTGGGGGCTCAGGAAACACCATATATTTT CSVEVGGSGNTIYF
- TRBJ2-1 TRBD2 TRBV27 TGTGCCAGCAGTTCTCCCCCTATAGCGGGGCCTGGGAATGAGCAGTTCTTC CASSSPPIAGPGNEQFF
- TRBJ2-5 TRBD2 TRBV7-9 TGTGCCAGCAGCATCCTATCGGGACTACTGAAAGAGACCCAGTACTTC CASSILSGLLKETQYF
few TRBJ2-7 - TRBV7-2 TGTAGGGCAGGGGAGAGCCACGAGCAGTACTTC CRAGESHEQYF
- TRBJ2-1 - TRBV9 TGTGCCAGCAGCCCCACCCCGGGTGAGCAGTTCTTC CASSPTPGEQFF
- TRBJ2-5 TRBD2 TRBV7-3 TGTGCCAGCAGCCCGACTAGCGGACAAGAGACCCAGTACTTC CASSPTSGQETQYF
- TRBJ1-4 TRBD1 TRBV7-9 TGTGCCAGCAGCTCCGCCACAGGGGGCGCTTGGTATGAAAAACTGTTTTTT CASSSATGGAWYEKLFF
once TRBJ2-1 TRBD1 TRBV11-3 TGTGCCAGCAGCCCTGGACAGGGGACGAGCTCCTACAATGAGCAGTTCTTC CASSPGQGTSSYNEQFF
few TRBJ2-2 - TRBV7-3 TGTGCCAGCAGCGCCAGGGACACCGGGGAGCTGTTTTTT CASSARDTGELFF
- TRBJ2-1 TRBD1 TRBV27 TGTGCCAGCAGTTTATCCAGTCGAGGGACAGGGCCTTCAAATGAGCAGTTCTTC CASSLSSRGTGPSNEQFF
- TRBJ2-1 TRBD2 TRBV9 TGTGCCAGCAGCGTTCCTGGGCCTAGCGGGGAGCCAATGACCAGCTCCTACAATGAGCAGTTCTTC CASSVPGPSGEPMTSSYNEQFF
- TRBJ2-1 TRBD2 TRBV19 TGTGCCAGTAGTAAACTAGCGGGGGATTTTAATGAGCAGTTCTTC CASSKLAGDFNEQFF
few TRBJ1-6 TRBD1 TRBV6-1 TGTGCCAGCAGTAAAGACAGGGGCCAGCTCGGTGGATCTCTCCACTTT CASSKDRGQLGGSLHF
- TRBJ2-3 TRBD1 TRBV12-5 TGTGCTAGTGGCAAGGGACAGAGTAGCACAGATACGCAGTATTTT CASGKGQSSTDTQYF
- TRBJ2-7 TRBD2 TRBV9 TGTGCCAGCAGCCCCGGTGGCGGGGGGCTCTACGAGCAGTACTTC CASSPGGGGLYEQYF
- TRBJ2-3 TRBD1 TRBV5-1 TGCGCCAGCAGCCCACGGGACAGTCAAACTAGCACAGATACGCAGTATTTT CASSPRDSQTSTDTQYF
- TRBJ2-7 TRBD1 TRBV5-8 TGTGCCAGCAGCTTCGGGACAGGCTCCTACGAGCAGTACTTC CASSFGTGSYEQYF
- TRBJ2-7 TRBD2 TRBV9 TGTGCCAGCAGCGTAGGGGTCAGGGTAGCGGGGGGGCCGTACGAGCAGTACTTC CASSVGVRVAGGPYEQYF
- TRBJ2-7 - TRBV7-2 TGTGCCAGCAGCCCCCCCGGGAGTCCCTACGAGCAGTACTTC CASSPPGSPYEQYF
once TRBJ2-1 TRBD2 TRBV6-1 TGTGCCAGCAGTTTAGCGGGGGGGCTACACAATGAGCAGTTCTTC CASSLAGGLHNEQFF
- TRBJ2-3 TRBD2 TRBV9 TGTGCCAGCAGCGGGACTAGCGGGAGCACAGATACGCAGTATTTT CASSGTSGSTDTQYF
- TRBJ1-1 - TRBV11-2 TGTGCCAGCAGCCTAACCTCATCGGAGGAAGCTTTCTTT CASSLTSSEEAFF
- TRBJ2-1 TRBD1 TRBV19 TGTGCCAGTAGTACCCTCCTTGCCGGACAGGGCCTAGAGAATGAGCAGTTCTTC CASSTLLAGQGLENEQFF
- TRBJ2-3 - TRBV5-1 TGCGCCAGCAGCTTAGACAGCTCCACAGATACGCAGTATTTT CASSLDSSTDTQYF
- TRBJ1-2 - TRBV19 TGTGCCAGTAGTATAACTTCGACAGGTGGCTATGGCTACACCTTC CASSITSTGGYGYTF
- TRBJ2-5 TRBD2 TRBV6-5 TGTGCCAGCAGTTACGGGACTAGTTATTCGGAGACCCAGTACTTC CASSYGTSYSETQYF
- TRBJ2-3 TRBD2 TRBV4-2 TGTGCCAGCAGCCAAGCGGCTAGCGGGGACGTAGATACGCAGTATTTT CASSQAASGDVDTQYF
once TRBJ2-2 - TRBV4-1 TGCGCCAGCAGCTTAGGACAGGGAGGGATGGGGGAGCTGTTTTTT CASSLGQGGMGELFF
many TRBJ1-1 - TRBV18 TGTGCCAGCTCACGAGGGAACACTGAAGCTTTCTTT CASSRGNTEAFF
- TRBJ1-1 - TRBV6-5 TGTGCCAGCAGACAGGGCTGGGGGACTGAAGCTTTCTTT CASRQGWGTEAFF
- TRBJ1-2 TRBD1 TRBV4-2 TGTGCCAGCAGCCGTAGGACAGGGGAGGACTATGGCTACACCTTC CASSRRTGEDYGYTF
- TRBJ1-4 TRBD1 TRBV13 TGTGCCAGCAGCCTGGACAGGGGGCATGAAAAACTGTTTTTT CASSLDRGHEKLFF
- TRBJ2-7 TRBD1 TRBV27 TGTGCCAGAAATCTAGACAGGGAAGTCCACGAGCAGTACTTC CARNLDREVHEQYF
- TRBJ2-7 - TRBV9 TGTGCCAGCAGCGTAGGGACAGCGCTTACCTACGAGCAGTACTTC CASSVGTALTYEQYF
- TRBJ1-1 TRBD1 TRBV19 TGTGCCAGTAGTCTAGGGGCCGGGACAGGGAGGAACACTGAAGCTTTCTTT CASSLGAGTGRNTEAFF
- TRBJ2-7 - TRBV5-1 TGCGCCAGCAGCTTGGACACAAGCTCCTACGAGCAGTACTTC CASSLDTSSYEQYF
- TRBJ1-1 - TRBV15 TGTGCCACCAGCGGCTCCATGAACACTGAAGCTTTCTTT CATSGSMNTEAFF
- TRBJ2-3 - TRBV5-4 TGTGCCAGCAGCTCCGACTACCCTAGCACAGATACGCAGTATTTT CASSSDYPSTDTQYF
- TRBJ2-7 TRBD2 TRBV5-6 TGTGCCAGCAGCCCGGGGCTAGCGGAAAGCTTTACGGACGAGCAGTACTTC CASSPGLAESFTDEQYF
once TRBJ2-3 TRBD2 TRBV6-4 TGTGCCAGCAGTGACTCAGCGGGGGGCTCTAGCACAGATACGCAGTATTTT CASSDSAGGSSTDTQYF
- TRBJ2-5 TRBD2 TRBV13 TGTGCCAGCAGCTTATCCCCAGCGGGGGGACCGGAGACCCAGTACTTC CASSLSPAGGPETQYF
- TRBJ2-2 - TRBV13 TGTGCCAGCAGCGCATCTAGCGGGGAGCTGTTTTTT CASSASSGELFF
- TRBJ2-7 - TRBV2 TGTGCCAGCAGTGCCGACCCGACAAGCTACGAGCAGTACTTC CASSADPTSYEQYF
once TRBJ2-3 TRBD2 TRBV7-8 TGTGCCAGCAGCTTAAGAAGCGGGGGGACCACAGATACGCAGTATTTT CASSLRSGGTTDTQYF
- TRBJ1-2 - TRBV11-2 TGTGCCAGCAGCTTGGGGATACCGACAGGCTCCTTTACTAACTATGGCTACACCTTC CASSLGIPTGSFTNYGYTF
- TRBJ1-1 - TRBV20-1 TGCAGGTTCTCCACTGAAGCTTTCTTT CRFSTEAFF
- TRBJ2-7 TRBD2 TRBV2 TGTGCCAGCAGTGGGAGAGTCGCAGCGGGGGATTTTTACGAGCAGTACTTC CASSGRVAAGDFYEQYF
- TRBJ2-7 - TRBV13 TGTGCCAGTTCTGGGGGCGAATGGGTCTACGAGCAGTACTTC CASSGGEWVYEQYF
- TRBJ2-5 TRBD1 TRBV27 TGTGCCAGCAGTCCACGACAGGGGATGGGGCAAGAGACCCAGTACTTC CASSPRQGMGQETQYF
once TRBJ2-5 TRBD1 TRBV9 TGTGCCAGCAGCGGCAGACAGGGCCACCAAGAGACCCAGTACTTC CASSGRQGHQETQYF
once TRBJ2-1 - TRBV4-1 TGCGCCAGCAGCCAAGTCGGGGGAGACAATGAGCAGTTCTTC CASSQVGGDNEQFF
- TRBJ1-6 - TRBV19 TGTGCCAGTAGTCCGACGGAGGAGGCTTATAATTCACCCCTCCACTTT CASSPTEEAYNSPLHF
- TRBJ2-5 - TRBV6-1 TGTGCCAGCACCCCAGTCCCAGGGTCGACGGAGACCCAGTACTTC CASTPVPGSTETQYF